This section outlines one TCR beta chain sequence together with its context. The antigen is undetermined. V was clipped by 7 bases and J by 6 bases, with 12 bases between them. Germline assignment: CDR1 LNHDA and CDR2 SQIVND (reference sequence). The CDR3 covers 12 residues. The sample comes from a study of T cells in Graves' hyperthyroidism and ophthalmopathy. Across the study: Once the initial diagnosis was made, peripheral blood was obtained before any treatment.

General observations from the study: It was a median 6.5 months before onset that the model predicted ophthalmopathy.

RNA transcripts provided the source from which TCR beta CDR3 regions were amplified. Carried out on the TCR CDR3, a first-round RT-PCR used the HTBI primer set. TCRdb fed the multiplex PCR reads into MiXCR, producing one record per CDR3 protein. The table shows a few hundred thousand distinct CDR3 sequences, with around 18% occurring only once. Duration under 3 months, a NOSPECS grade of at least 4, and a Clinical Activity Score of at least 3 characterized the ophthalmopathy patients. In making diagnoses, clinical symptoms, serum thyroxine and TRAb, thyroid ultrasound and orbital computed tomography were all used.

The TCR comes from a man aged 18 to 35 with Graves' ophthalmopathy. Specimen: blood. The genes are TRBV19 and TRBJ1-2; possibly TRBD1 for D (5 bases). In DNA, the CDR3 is TGTGCCAGTACCCAGGGAGAAGATGGCTACACCTTC. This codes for CASTQGEDGYTF.